The 2 T cell receptor beta chains given below trace back to one sample, sequenced in a study of blood T cell repertoires in COVID-19. The method was immunoSEQ multiplex PCR; TCRdb's version includes in-frame clones alone and lacks a portion of them. This sample has 150,000 to 200,000 clones; roughly 88% occur once, and the top ten carry around 3.3%. Sequencing input: peripheral blood. These receptors originate from a man aged 55 to 70 with acute or convalescent COVID-19.

This rearrangement joins TRBV2 to TRBJ2-1; D is ambiguous. Per germline, CDR1 SNHLY and CDR2 FYNNEI. The CDR3 extends over 11 amino acids. V lost 7 bases, J lost 6 bases, and 7 bases lay in between. As DNA, the CDR3 is TGTGCCAGCATCGAGCTCAATGAGCAGTTCTTC. This encodes CASIELNEQFF.

The chain combines TRBV3-1 (or the pseudogene TRBV3-2) with TRBJ2-5, with D hard to call. Trimming took 5 bases from V and 0 from J, leaving 16 bases between them. Germline lookup yields CDR1 LGHDT and CDR2 YNNKEL (reference sequence). The CDR3 runs to 16 residues. The CDR3 here is CASSSLARQYQETQYF. In DNA form, the CDR3 reads TGTGCCAGCAGCAGTTTGGCCAGGCAATACCAAGAGACCCAGTACTTC.